What follows are 25 T cell receptor beta chains derived from one specimen sequenced in a study of cytomegalovirus exposure and HLA in healthy donors. Primers for the PCR totalled 60 Vbeta and 13 Jbeta. Only in-frame clones appear in the TCRdb table, and some are missing; sequencing was by immunoSEQ multiplex PCR. The sample has over 90,000 clones, about 70% seen once. The sample consisted of PBMCs. The receptor set was obtained from a woman in her seventies in good health and CMV-seropositive.

Only a few counts were recorded for this clone. The CDR3 sequence: CASRDPRGETNTEAFF. The DNA for the CDR3 is TGTGCCAGCAGAGACCCCAGGGGCGAGACGAACACTGAAGCTTTCTTT. V usage is TRBV28 and J usage is TRBJ1-1; possibly TRBD1 for D (6 bases). The CDR3 has 16 amino acids. The germline gives CDR1 MDHEN, CDR2 SYDVKM. Trimming left V 6 bases short and J 1 base short, with 18 bases between.

This chain joins TRBV28 and TRBJ2-3; 7 nucleotides align to TRBD1. CDR1 MDHEN and CDR2 SYDVKM come from the germline V gene. The CDR3 is 15 residues long. Unmatched junction bases numbered 12, after V lost 8 bases and J lost 4 bases. CDR3 DNA sequence: TGTGCCAGCGGCCCCCCCCGACAGGGAGCAGATACGCAGTATTTT. This translates into CASGPPRQGADTQYF.

The CDR3, as DNA: TGTGCCAGCAGGAAGGGCCAGGGCTTCGATGAAAAACTGTTTTTT. This encodes CASRKGQGFDEKLFF. This chain links TRBV6-1 with TRBJ1-4; the D gene is possibly TRBD1 (5 bases). CDR1 MNHNS and CDR2 SASEGT come from the germline V gene. Trimming cost V 6 bases and J 6 bases, with 17 bases left between them. This CDR3 has 15 amino acids.

This clone was seen once. The rearrangement joins TRBV5-5 to TRBJ1-6; 7 nucleotides agree with TRBD1. Germline CDR1 reads SGHKS; CDR2 reads YYEKEE (reference sequence). V gave up 4 bases and J gave up 5 bases; unmatched junction bases: 12. The CDR3 contains 17 residues. The CDR3 protein is CASSPKPRDSNNSPLHF. DNA of the CDR3: TGTGCCAGCAGCCCCAAACCCCGGGACAGCAATAATTCACCCCTCCACTTT.

J is TRBJ1-2 and V is TRBV10-3; D ambiguous. CDR1 is ENHRY, CDR2 SYGVKD, per germline. The CDR3 runs 11 residues. Trimming left V 11 bases short and J 2 bases short, with 9 bases between. CDR3 sequence (DNA): TGTGCCGCAACAGCAAACTATGGCTACACCTTC. It is translated as CAATANYGYTF.

This chain's CDR3 is CASSWMTGGSFNSPLHF. The CDR3 nucleotides are TGTGCCAGCAGCTGGATGACAGGGGGCTCGTTTAATTCACCCCTCCACTTT. V is TRBV7-9 and J is TRBJ1-6; 10 bases are shared with TRBD1. V lost 4 bases and J lost 6; bases outside the gene matches: 9. The CDR3 is made up of 17 amino acids. CDR1 is SEHNR and CDR2 is FQNEAQ in the germline V gene (reference sequence).

The V gene is TRBV6-5, the J gene TRBJ1-2, with a possible D match to TRBD1 (6 bases). In germline, CDR1 is MNHEY, CDR2 SVGAGI. The CDR3 totals 15 residues. V was cut by 1 base and J by 4 bases, with 13 bases left in between. The CDR3 loop reads CASSYWSDRTYGYTF. CDR3 in DNA: TGTGCCAGCAGTTACTGGTCAGACAGGACCTATGGCTACACCTTC.

The chain combines TRBV10-3 with TRBJ2-7, with TRBD1 identical over 9 bases. The germline V gene encodes CDR1 ENHRY and CDR2 SYGVKD. The length of the CDR3 is 13 residues. The V gene end was trimmed by 8 bases and the J gene end by 5 bases; junction bases not matched to a gene: 7. CDR3 sequence (DNA): TGTGCCATCTCGGGACAGGGAGGCAACGAGCAGTACTTC. Residues: CAISGQGGNEQYF.

This clone was seen a few times. This chain uses TRBV15 with TRBJ1-5, with D maybe TRBD1 (6 bases). Germline CDR1 is LNHNV and CDR2 is YYDKDF (reference sequence). CDR3 length: 18 amino acids. Between the trimmed V and J ends, which lost 2 bases and 5 bases, there was a span of 22 bases. The CDR3 is CATSRSGVWGAEDQPQHF. CDR3 sequence (DNA): TGTGCCACCAGCAGAAGCGGGGTTTGGGGGGCTGAGGATCAGCCCCAGCATTTT.

The chain joins TRBV19 to TRBJ1-6; 8 bases match TRBD1. From germline, CDR1 is LNHDA and CDR2 SQIVND (reference sequence). V was clipped by 4 bases and J by 8 bases; unmatched bases: 7. This CDR3 comprises 15 residues. CDR3 nucleotides: TGTGCCAGTAGTACCACCAGGGGGCCGGATTCACCCCTCCACTTT. It encodes CASSTTRGPDSPLHF.

The rearrangement joins TRBV4-2 to TRBJ2-2, with 10 bases fitting TRBD2. The CDR3 contains 16 residues. The trim removed 3 bases at V and 6 bases at J, leaving 7 bases unmatched. From germline, CDR1 is LGHNA and CDR2 YNFKEQ. CDR3 nucleotides: TGTGCCAGCAGCCAGATCGGACTAGCGGCCCCCGGGGAGCTGTTTTTT. Amino acids: CASSQIGLAAPGELFF.

J is TRBJ2-5 and V is TRBV11-3; D is perhaps TRBD2 (7 bases). The assigned J gene may be wrong: the sequence end matches TRBJ2-7 better. Germline V gives CDR1 SGHNT, CDR2 YENEEA. There are 17 residues in the CDR3. This CDR3 is CASSPHIGAGASGEQYF. For the CDR3, the DNA is TGTGCCAGCAGCCCACATATAGGGGCGGGGGCCTCCGGCGAGCAGTACTTC.

This clone was counted between two and nine times. This chain uses TRBV2 with TRBJ2-1, with D uncertain. The CDR3 has 10 residues. Germline V gives CDR1 SNHLY, CDR2 FYNNEI. Trimming pared 8 bases from V and 8 bases from J, leaving 7 bases between. The CDR3 region has the DNA TGTGCCAGCGCACTATATGAGCAGTTCTTC. Encoded protein: CASALYEQFF.

The V and J genes are TRBV5-1 and TRBJ1-1; D gene ambiguous. This CDR3 is 13 amino acids long. Germline loops: CDR1 SGHRS, CDR2 YFSETQ. The V end was cut by 4 bases, the J end by 1 base, with 8 bases between. CDR3 sequence reads: CASSPTENTEAFF. The CDR3 nucleotides are TGCGCCAGCAGCCCCACAGAGAACACTGAAGCTTTCTTT. Full variable domain (remainder filled in from reference TRBV5-1 and TRBJ1-1): KAGVTQTPRYLIKTRGQQVTLSCSPISGHRSVSWYQQTPGQGLQFLFEYFSETQRNKGNFPGRFSGRQFSNSRSEMNVSTLELGDSALYLCASSPTENTEAFFGQGTRLTVV.

This chain connects TRBV5-1 to TRBJ2-7; D remains unclear. This CDR3 contains 14 residues. From germline, CDR1 is SGHRS and CDR2 YFSETQ. The ends were cut back, 4 bases at V and 1 base at J, with 12 bases in the middle. The CDR3 region has the DNA TGCGCCAGCAGCCCAGGATCAAGTTCCTACGAGCAGTACTTC. This codes for CASSPGSSSYEQYF.

This clone was seen once. The V call is TRBV10-3, the J call TRBJ2-5; a weak D match, TRBD2 (6 bases). Looked up from germline, CDR1 is ENHRY and CDR2 is SYGVKD. There are 12 residues in the CDR3. V was cut by 8 bases and J by 5 bases, with 12 bases left in between. As DNA, the CDR3 is TGTGCCATCGGCTTTGGAGGGGAGACCCAGTACTTC. It specifies CAIGFGGETQYF.

This clone is a singleton in its sample. This chain uses TRBV5-4 with TRBJ1-3; D is ambiguous. The germline V gene has CDR1 SGHNT and CDR2 YYREEE (reference sequence). The length of the CDR3 is 12 residues. V was shortened by 4 bases and J by 0 bases, with 2 bases between the two germline ends. The CDR3: CASSHSGNTIYF. In DNA form, the CDR3 reads TGTGCCAGCAGCCACTCTGGAAACACCATATATTTT.

This chain links TRBV4-3 with TRBJ2-1; TRBD1 might be the D (5 bases). Germline assignment: CDR1 LGHNA and CDR2 YSLEER. This CDR3 spans 16 amino acids. V lost 0 bases to trimming and J lost 6 bases, with 15 bases between them. The CDR3 DNA reads TGCGCCAGCAGCCAAGATGGTACAGGCAGTGGCAATGAGCAGTTCTTC. It is translated as CASSQDGTGSGNEQFF.

This chain links TRBV5-4 with TRBJ2-5, with 7 bases aligning to TRBD1. Unmatched junction bases numbered 7, after V lost 4 bases and J lost 4 bases. The CDR3 sequence is 14 residues long. Germline V gene sequence: CDR1 SGHNT, CDR2 YYREEE (reference sequence). CDR3 loop: CASSPGTVTETQYF. As DNA, the CDR3 is TGTGCCAGCAGCCCGGGGACAGTCACAGAGACCCAGTACTTC.

The gene calls are TRBV10-1 and TRBJ1-1; TRBD1 is a possible D gene (6 bases). Germline V gene lookup returns CDR1 WNHNN and CDR2 SYGVQD (reference sequence). The V end was cut by 6 bases, the J end by 8 bases, with 22 bases between. This CDR3 contains 15 residues. In nucleotides, the CDR3 is TGCGCCAGCAGCCCCGGGACATCTCCCCTATTAGAAGCTTTCTTT. The encoded protein is CASSPGTSPLLEAFF.

The chain links TRBV29-1 to TRBJ2-1, with D unclear. Germline V lookup: CDR1 SQVTM, CDR2 ANQGSEA. The V end was cut by 7 bases, the J end by 4 bases, with 11 bases between. This CDR3 spans 12 amino acids. The CDR3 sequence: CSAADSYNEQFF. CDR3 DNA: TGCAGCGCCGCAGATTCTTACAATGAGCAGTTCTTC.

This clone was counted only a few times. The CDR3 spells CSVGLGPDSNTIYF. The CDR3 bases are TGCAGCGTTGGCCTTGGCCCTGATTCCAACACCATATATTTT. V gene TRBV29-1 combines with J gene TRBJ1-3; no definite D call. The V gene's germline CDR1 is SQVTM and CDR2 ANQGSEA. Trimming left V 4 bases short and J 7 bases short, with 17 bases between. This CDR3 comprises 14 residues.

Only one count was recorded for this clone. The V call is TRBV30, the J call TRBJ2-1, with TRBD1 as a possible D gene (5 bases). V was trimmed by 8 bases and J by 8 bases, leaving 25 bases between them. Germline assignment: CDR1 GTSNPN and CDR2 SVGIG (reference sequence). CDR3 length equals 15 residues. The CDR3 nucleotides are TGTGCCGCCTCTGGAACGGGCAGGGTAAGCCATGAGCAGTTCTTC. Protein product: CAASGTGRVSHEQFF.

This chain links TRBV5-1 with TRBJ2-7, with 7 bases that match TRBD2. V lost 4 bases to trimming and J lost 7 bases; unmatched junction nucleotides: 14. This CDR3 region has 15 residues. Looked up from germline, CDR1 is SGHRS and CDR2 is YFSETQ. CDR3 region: CASSPRSGRVLEQYF. CDR3 coding DNA: TGCGCCAGCAGCCCTCGGTCAGGGAGGGTGTTGGAGCAGTACTTC.

The chain joins TRBV28 to TRBJ1-2; 7 nucleotides align to TRBD1. CDR1 and CDR2 from the germline V gene are MDHEN and SYDVKM. This CDR3 comprises 15 residues. Trimming took 6 bases from V and 2 from J; bases not matched to a gene: 9. The CDR3: CASRSTGTVNYGYTF. DNA for the CDR3: TGTGCCAGCAGATCAACCGGGACAGTCAACTATGGCTACACCTTC.